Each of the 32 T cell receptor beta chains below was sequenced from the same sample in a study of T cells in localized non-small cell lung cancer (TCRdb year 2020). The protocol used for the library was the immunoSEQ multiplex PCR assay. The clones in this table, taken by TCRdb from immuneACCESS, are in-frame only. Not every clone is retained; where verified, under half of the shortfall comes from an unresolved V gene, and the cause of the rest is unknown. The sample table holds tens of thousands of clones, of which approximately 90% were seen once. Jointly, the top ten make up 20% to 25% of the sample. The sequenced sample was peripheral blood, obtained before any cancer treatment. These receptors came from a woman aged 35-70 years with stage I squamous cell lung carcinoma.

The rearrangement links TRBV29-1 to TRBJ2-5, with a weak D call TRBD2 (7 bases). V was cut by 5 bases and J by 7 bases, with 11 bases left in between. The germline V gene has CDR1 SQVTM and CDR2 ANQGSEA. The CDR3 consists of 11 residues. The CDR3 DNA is TGCAGCGTTTCAGGGGAGGGGACCCAGTACTTC. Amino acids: CSVSGEGTQYF.

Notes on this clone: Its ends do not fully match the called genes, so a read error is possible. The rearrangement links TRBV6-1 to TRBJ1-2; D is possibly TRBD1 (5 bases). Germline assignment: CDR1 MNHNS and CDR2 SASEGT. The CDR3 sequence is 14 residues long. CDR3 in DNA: TGCGCCCTAGGACGGGGCAGACCTAACTATGGCTACACCTTC. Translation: CALGRGRPNYGYTF.

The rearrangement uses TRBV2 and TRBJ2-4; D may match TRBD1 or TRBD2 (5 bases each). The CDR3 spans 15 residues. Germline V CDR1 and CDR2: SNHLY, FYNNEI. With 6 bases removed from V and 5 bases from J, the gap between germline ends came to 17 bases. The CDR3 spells CASRRDHTSENIQYF. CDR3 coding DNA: TGTGCCAGCAGGAGGGACCATACTTCTGAAAACATTCAGTACTTC.

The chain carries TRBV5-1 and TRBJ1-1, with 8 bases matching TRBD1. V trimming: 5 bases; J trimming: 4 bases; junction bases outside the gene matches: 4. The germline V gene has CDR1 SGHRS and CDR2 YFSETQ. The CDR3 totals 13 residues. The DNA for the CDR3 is TGCGCCAGCAGGAGGCAGGGGGCCACTGAAGCTTTCTTT. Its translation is CASRRQGATEAFF.

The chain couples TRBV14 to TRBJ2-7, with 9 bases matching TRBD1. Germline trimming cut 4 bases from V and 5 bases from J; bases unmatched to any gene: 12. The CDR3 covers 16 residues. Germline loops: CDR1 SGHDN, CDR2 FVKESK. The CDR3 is CASSRILGTGSDEQYF. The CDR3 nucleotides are TGTGCCAGCAGCCGGATCCTTGGGACAGGGTCGGACGAGCAGTACTTC.

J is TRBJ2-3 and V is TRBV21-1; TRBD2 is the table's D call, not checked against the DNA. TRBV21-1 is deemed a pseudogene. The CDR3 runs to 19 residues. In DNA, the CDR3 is TGTGCCAGCAGCAAAGCTTTGAATAGCGGGGGGGCCCGCACAGATACGCAGTATTTT. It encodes CASSKALNSGGARTDTQYF.

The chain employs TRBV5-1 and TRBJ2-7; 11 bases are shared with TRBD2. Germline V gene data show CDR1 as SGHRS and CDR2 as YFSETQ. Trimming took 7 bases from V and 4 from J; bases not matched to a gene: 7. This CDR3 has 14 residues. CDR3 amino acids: CASGSGLAEYEQYF. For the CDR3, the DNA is TGCGCCAGCGGCTCGGGACTAGCGGAGTACGAGCAGTACTTC.

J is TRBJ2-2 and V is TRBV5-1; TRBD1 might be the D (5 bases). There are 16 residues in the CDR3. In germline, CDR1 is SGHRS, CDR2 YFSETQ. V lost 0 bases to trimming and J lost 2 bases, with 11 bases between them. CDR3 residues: CASSLGGLGNTGELFF. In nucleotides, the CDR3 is TGCGCCAGCAGCTTGGGGGGCCTCGGAAACACCGGGGAGCTGTTTTTT.

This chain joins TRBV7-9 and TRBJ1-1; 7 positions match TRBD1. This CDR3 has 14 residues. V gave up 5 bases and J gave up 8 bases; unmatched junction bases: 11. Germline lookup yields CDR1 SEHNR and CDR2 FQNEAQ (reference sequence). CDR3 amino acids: CASSGESTGSEAFF. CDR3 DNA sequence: TGTGCCAGCAGCGGAGAGTCGACAGGGTCGGAAGCTTTCTTT.

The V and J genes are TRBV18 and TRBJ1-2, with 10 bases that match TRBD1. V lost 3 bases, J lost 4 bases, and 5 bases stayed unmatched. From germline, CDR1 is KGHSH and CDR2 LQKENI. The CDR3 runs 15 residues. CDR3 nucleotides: TGTGCCAGCTCACCTGACAGGGGGCGCCCCTATGGCTACACCTTC. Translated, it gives CASSPDRGRPYGYTF.

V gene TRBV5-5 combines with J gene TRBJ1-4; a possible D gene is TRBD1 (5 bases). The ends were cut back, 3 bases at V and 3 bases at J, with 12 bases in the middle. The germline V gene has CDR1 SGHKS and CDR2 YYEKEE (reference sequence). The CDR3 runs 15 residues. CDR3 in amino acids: CASSSEGYSNEKLFF. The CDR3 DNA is TGTGCCAGCAGCTCAGAGGGGTATTCTAATGAAAAACTGTTTTTT.

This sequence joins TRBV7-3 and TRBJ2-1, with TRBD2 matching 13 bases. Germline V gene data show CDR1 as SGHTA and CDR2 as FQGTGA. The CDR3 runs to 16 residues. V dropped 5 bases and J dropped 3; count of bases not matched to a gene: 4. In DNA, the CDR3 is TGTGCCAGCAGCGAGACTAGCGGGGGGAACTACAATGAGCAGTTCTTC. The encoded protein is CASSETSGGNYNEQFF.

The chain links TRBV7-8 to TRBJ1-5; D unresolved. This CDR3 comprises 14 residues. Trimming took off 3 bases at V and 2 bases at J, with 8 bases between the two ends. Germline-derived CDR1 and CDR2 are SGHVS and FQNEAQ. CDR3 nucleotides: TGTGCCAGCAGCTTGGGGTACGGCAATCAGCCCCAGCATTTT. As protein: CASSLGYGNQPQHF.

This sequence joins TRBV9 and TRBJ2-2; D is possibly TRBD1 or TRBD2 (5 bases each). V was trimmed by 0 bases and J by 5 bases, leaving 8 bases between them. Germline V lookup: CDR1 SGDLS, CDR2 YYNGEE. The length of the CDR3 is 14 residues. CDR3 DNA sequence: TGTGCCAGCAGCGTAGGAGGGGAGACCGGGGAGCTGTTTTTT. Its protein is CASSVGGETGELFF.

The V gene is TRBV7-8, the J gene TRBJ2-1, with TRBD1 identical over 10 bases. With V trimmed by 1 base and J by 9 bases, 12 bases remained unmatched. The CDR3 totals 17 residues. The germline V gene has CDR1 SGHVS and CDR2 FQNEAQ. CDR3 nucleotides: TGTGCCAGCAGCTTAGTCGTCCCGGGACAGGGGTCGGGTGAGCAGTTCTTC. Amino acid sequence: CASSLVVPGQGSGEQFF.

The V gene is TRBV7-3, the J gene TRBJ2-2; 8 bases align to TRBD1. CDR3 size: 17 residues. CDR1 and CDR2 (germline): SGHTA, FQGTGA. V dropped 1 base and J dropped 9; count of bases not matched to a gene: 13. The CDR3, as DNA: TGTGCCAGCAGCTTAATATCCTACGGGACAGGTACCCGGGAGCTGTTTTTT. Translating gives CASSLISYGTGTRELFF.

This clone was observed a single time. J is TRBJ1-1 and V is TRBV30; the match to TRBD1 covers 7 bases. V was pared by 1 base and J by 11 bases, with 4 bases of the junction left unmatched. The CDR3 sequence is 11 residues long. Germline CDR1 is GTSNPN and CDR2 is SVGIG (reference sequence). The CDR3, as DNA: TGTGCCTGGAGTGGCATGACAGGGGCTTTCTTT. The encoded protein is CAWSGMTGAFF.

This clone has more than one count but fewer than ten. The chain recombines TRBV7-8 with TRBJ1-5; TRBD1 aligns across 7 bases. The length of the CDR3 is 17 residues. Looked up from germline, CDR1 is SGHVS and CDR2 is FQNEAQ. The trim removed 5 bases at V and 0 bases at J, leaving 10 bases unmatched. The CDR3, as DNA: TGTGCCAGCAGCCCCAAAGGGGACAGCTATAGCAATCAGCCCCAGCATTTT. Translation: CASSPKGDSYSNQPQHF. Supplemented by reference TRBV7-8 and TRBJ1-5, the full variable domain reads GAGVSQSPRYKVAKRGQDVALRCDPISGHVSLFWYQQALGQGPEFLTYFQNEAQLDKSGLPSDRFFAERPEGSVSTLKIQRTQQEDSAVYLCASSPKGDSYSNQPQHFGDGTRLSIL.

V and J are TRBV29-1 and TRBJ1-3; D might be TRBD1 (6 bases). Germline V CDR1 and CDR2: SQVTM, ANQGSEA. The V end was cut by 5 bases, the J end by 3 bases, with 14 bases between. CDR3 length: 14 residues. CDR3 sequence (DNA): TGCAGCGTTCTACAGGGATCTGGTGGAAACACCATATATTTT. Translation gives CSVLQGSGGNTIYF.

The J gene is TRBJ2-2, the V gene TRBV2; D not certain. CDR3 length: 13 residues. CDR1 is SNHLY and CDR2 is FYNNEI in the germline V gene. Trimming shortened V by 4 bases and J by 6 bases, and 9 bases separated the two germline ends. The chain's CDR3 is CASSVGYAGELFF. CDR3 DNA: TGTGCCAGCAGTGTGGGGTACGCCGGGGAGCTGTTTTTT.

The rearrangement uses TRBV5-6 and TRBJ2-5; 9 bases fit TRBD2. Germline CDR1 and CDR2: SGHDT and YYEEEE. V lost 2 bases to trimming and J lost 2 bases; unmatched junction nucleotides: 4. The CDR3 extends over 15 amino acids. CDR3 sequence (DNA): TGTGCCAGCAGCTTAGGACTAGCGTTACAAGAGACCCAGTACTTC. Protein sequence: CASSLGLALQETQYF.

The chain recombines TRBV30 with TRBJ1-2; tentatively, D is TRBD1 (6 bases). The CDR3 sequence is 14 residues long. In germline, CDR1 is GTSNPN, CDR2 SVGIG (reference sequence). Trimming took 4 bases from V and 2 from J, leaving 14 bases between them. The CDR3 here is CAWTATGRNYGYTF. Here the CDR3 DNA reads TGTGCCTGGACCGCCACAGGGCGAAACTATGGCTACACCTTC.

The CDR3 DNA is TGTGCCAGCAGCCCCGCCGGGGGGACCCCAAGAGGCTATGGCTACACCTTC. Translation: CASSPAGGTPRGYGYTF. This chain links TRBV4-2 with TRBJ1-2; a possible D gene is TRBD1 (5 bases). V was clipped by 4 bases and J by 4 bases, with 22 bases between them. The CDR3 sequence is 17 residues long. The germline CDR1 and CDR2 sequences are LGHNA and YNFKEQ.

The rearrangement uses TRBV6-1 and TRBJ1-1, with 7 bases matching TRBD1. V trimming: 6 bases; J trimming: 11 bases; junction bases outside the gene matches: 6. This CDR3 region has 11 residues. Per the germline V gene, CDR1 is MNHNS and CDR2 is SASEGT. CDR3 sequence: CASREEGAAFF. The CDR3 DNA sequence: TGTGCCAGCAGGGAGGAGGGGGCGGCTTTCTTT.

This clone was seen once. The CDR3 here is CASSRGLGQPKQETQYF. CDR3 in DNA: TGCGCCAGCAGCCGGGGCCTGGGACAGCCTAAACAAGAGACCCAGTACTTC. This rearrangement joins TRBV5-1 to TRBJ2-5, with 7 bases that match TRBD1. Per germline, CDR1 SGHRS and CDR2 YFSETQ. The V gene end was trimmed by 4 bases and the J gene end by 2 bases; junction bases not matched to a gene: 14. This CDR3 contains 17 residues.

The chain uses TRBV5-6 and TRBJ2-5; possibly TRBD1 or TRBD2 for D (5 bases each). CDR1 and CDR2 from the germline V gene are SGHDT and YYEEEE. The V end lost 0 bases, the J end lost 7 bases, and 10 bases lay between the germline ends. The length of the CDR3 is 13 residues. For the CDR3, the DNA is TGTGCCAGCAGCTTGGTCAGTGGGGGGACCCAGTACTTC. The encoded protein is CASSLVSGGTQYF.

The CDR3 protein is CASNGGQGALNEQFF. The CDR3 coding sequence is TGTGCCAGCAATGGGGGACAGGGGGCCCTCAATGAGCAGTTCTTC. The chain has TRBV6-1 and TRBJ2-1; 12 nucleotides match TRBD1. V lost 7 bases and J lost 6; bases outside the gene matches: 7. The V gene's germline CDR1 is MNHNS and CDR2 SASEGT. The CDR3 totals 15 residues.

The CDR3 DNA sequence: TGTGCCATCAGTGATGTACTAGCGGGGGCCCGCACCGGGGAGCTGTTTTTT. This sequence encodes CAISDVLAGARTGELFF. V usage is TRBV10-3 and J usage is TRBJ2-2; the match to TRBD2 covers 11 bases. The CDR3 runs 17 residues. V was pared by 3 bases and J by 4 bases, with 7 bases of the junction left unmatched. From germline, CDR1 is ENHRY and CDR2 SYGVKD.

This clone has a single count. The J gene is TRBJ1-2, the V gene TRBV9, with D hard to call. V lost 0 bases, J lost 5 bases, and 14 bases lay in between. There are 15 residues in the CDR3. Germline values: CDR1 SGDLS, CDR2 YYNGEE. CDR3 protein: CASSVGGELNYGYTF. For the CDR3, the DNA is TGTGCCAGCAGCGTAGGAGGAGAACTTAATTATGGCTACACCTTC.

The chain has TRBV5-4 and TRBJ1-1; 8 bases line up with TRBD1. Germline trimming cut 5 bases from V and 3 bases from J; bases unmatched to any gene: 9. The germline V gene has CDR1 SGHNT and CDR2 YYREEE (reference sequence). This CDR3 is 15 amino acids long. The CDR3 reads CASSGQGAAYTEAFF. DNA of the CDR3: TGTGCCAGCAGTGGTCAGGGGGCTGCGTACACTGAAGCTTTCTTT.

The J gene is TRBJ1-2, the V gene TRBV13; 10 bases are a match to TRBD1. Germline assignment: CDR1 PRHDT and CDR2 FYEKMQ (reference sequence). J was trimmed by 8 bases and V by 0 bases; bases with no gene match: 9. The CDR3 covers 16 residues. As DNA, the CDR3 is TGTGCCAGCAGCTTAGGATTTTCGGGGACAGGGGAAGGCTACACCTTC. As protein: CASSLGFSGTGEGYTF.

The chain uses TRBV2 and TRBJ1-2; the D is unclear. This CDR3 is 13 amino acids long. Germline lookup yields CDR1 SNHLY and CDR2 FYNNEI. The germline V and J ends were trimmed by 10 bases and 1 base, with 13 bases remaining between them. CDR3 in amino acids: CAINQDRNYGYTF. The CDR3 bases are TGTGCCATCAACCAAGACCGTAACTATGGCTACACCTTC.